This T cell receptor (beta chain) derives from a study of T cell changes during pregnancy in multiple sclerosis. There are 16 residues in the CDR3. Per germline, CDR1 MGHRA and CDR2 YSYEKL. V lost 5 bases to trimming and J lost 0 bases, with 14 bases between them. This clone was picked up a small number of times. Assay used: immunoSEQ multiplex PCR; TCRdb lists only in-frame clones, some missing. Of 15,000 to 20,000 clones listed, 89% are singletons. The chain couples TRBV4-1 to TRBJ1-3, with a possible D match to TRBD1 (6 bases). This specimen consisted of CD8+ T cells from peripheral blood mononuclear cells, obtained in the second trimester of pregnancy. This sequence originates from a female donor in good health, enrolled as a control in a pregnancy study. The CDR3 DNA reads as TGCGCCAGCAGCTCCCGGACAGATGGCTCTGGAAACACCATATATTTT. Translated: CASSSRTDGSGNTIYF.